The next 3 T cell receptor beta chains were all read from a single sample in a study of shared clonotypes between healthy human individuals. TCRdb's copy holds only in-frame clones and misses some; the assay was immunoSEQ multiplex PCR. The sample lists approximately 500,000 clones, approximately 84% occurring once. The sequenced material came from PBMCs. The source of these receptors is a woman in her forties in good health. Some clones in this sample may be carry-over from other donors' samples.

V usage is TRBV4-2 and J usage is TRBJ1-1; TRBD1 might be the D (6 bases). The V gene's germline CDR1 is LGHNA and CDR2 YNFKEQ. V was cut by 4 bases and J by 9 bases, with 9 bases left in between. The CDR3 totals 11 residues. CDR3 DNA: TGTGCCAGCAGCCCTGGACAGAAAGCTTTCTTT. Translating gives CASSPGQKAFF.

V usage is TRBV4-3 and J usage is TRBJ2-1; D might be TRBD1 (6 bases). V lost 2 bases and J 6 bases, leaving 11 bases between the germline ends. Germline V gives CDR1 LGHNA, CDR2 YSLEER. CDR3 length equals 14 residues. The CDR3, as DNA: TGCGCCAGCAGCCAAAACAGGGCCGGCAATGAGCAGTTCTTC. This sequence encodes CASSQNRAGNEQFF.

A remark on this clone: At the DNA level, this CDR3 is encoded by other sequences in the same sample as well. The CDR3 DNA is TGTGCCAGCAGCTTGGATGGGCCCTACGAGCAGTACTTC. Its translation: CASSLDGPYEQYF. The chain has TRBV11-2 and TRBJ2-7; D uncertain. Germline CDR1 reads SGHAT; CDR2 reads FQNNGV. Trimming stripped 3 bases from V and 2 bases from J, with 8 bases between. The CDR3 is 13 amino acids.